Reported below is one T cell receptor beta chain. What it binds is not known. Cells that had been cultured for 10 days were the source of isolated CD4+ T cells. Previously uninfected by SARS-CoV-2, the vaccine recipients also showed negative nucleocapsid antibodies. The data were produced by immunoSEQ multiplex PCR, yet TCRdb's version contains in-frame clones alone and is incomplete. The sample has 50,000 or so clones, more than 65% seen once; the top ten hold 4.5% to 7%. This sample is part of a study of vaccination effects on CD4 cells after COVID-19. CDR3 length: 14 amino acids. Germline values: CDR1 ENHRY, CDR2 SYGVKD. The V and J ends lost 3 bases and 3 bases respectively, with 12 bases between them.

This sequence was found in a human donor who received a COVID-19 vaccine. Sequenced material: CD4+ T cells from PBMCs cultured without peptide, taken before COVID-19 vaccination. The gene calls are TRBV10-3 and TRBJ2-7; either TRBD1 or TRBD2 may fit D (5 bases each). The CDR3 region has the DNA TGTGCCATCAGTGATGGGGGTAAGGGCTACGAGCAGTACTTC. Protein sequence: CAISDGGKGYEQYF.